This entry is about one TCR beta chain. Its antigen is still unknown. The starting material, 2 million PBMCs stored at -80 C, gave rise to the unsorted libraries. These data are taken from a study of neurological immune-mediated disorders. Study-wide points: CDR3 amino acid sequences of expanded clones were not shared across subjects, a result suggesting private repertoires in all groups. The greatest TCR clonal expansion appeared in HTLV-1-associated myelopathy and the smallest, falling below healthy controls, in multiple sclerosis.

cDNA synthesis was performed by 5'RACE with 10-nucleotide random UMIs. In TCRdb, the 5' RACE reads were re-called with MiXCR into one record per CDR3 protein. Among around 78,000 distinct CDR3 sequences listed, over 15% were seen once. This CDR3 is 16 amino acids long. V lost 4 bases and J 1 base, leaving 16 bases between the germline ends. Germline V gene sequence: CDR1 LNHNV, CDR2 YYDKDF (reference sequence). The sample consisted of PBMCs. V and J are TRBV15 and TRBJ2-5; perhaps TRBD1 as D (5 bases). This sequence originates from a woman aged 40 to 50 in good health. In DNA, the CDR3 is TGTGCCACCAGCATGCCGGTAGGGGCAGCCCAAGAGACCCAGTACTTC. Protein product: CATSMPVGAAQETQYF. Full variable domain (missing parts from reference TRBV15 and TRBJ2-5): DAMVIQNPRYQVTQFGKPVTLSCSQTLNHNVMYWYQQKSSQAPKLLFHYYDKDFNNEADTPDNFQSRRPNTSFCFLDIRSPGLGDTAMYLCATSMPVGAAQETQYFGPGTRLLVL.